Listed below are T cell receptor beta chains from one sample, sequenced in a study of T cell responses to AZD1222 COVID-19 vaccine. TCRdb's copy holds only in-frame clones and misses some; the assay was immunoSEQ multiplex PCR. The sample includes 150,000 or so clones, around nine tenths of them seen just once. The specimen comprised peripheral blood, sampled on day 0 of AZD1222 vaccination. Receptor source: an adult in good health. The CDR3 runs from the conserved cysteine through the conserved F or W. D genes are given only for firm matches. Clone size is given for some rows only: seen once, a few or many times, or a class if the clone is expanded.

TRBJ2-1	TRBV28	-	-	TGTGCCAGCAGTTTCCCCTCTGGGGTGTTCTTC	CASSFPSGVFF
TRBJ1-2	TRBV20-1	-	-	TGCAGTGCTAGTTGGACTGGGACGGGTGGCTACACCTTC	CSASWTGTGGYTF
TRBJ1-2	TRBV28	TRBD1	-	TGTGCCAGCAGAACCCTACAGGGGAACTATGGCTACACCTTC	CASRTLQGNYGYTF
TRBJ2-7	TRBV6-5	-	-	TGTGCCAGCAGTTACGGACTTCTGAGCTCCTACGAGCAGTACTTC	CASSYGLLSSYEQYF
TRBJ1-2	TRBV19	TRBD1	-	TGTGCCAGTAGGACAGGGGAAGGTGGCTACACCTTC	CASRTGEGGYTF
TRBJ1-3	TRBV5-4	-	-	TGTGCCAGCAGCTTGGGTGGGGTTGCTGGAAACACCATATATTTT	CASSLGGVAGNTIYF
TRBJ2-1	TRBV6-5	-	-	TGTGCCAGCAATCCCCGGGGGATTGGTGAGCAGTTCTTC	CASNPRGIGEQFF
TRBJ2-7	TRBV6-5	-	-	TGTGCCAGCAGTTACAGGGCTGGCCGCTACGAGCAGTACTTC	CASSYRAGRYEQYF
TRBJ1-3	TRBV19	-	-	TGTGCCAGTAGTCCGGGGGCCGGAGGAGCCTCTGGAAACACCATATATTTT	CASSPGAGGASGNTIYF
TRBJ2-7	TRBV27	-	-	TGTGCCAGCAGTCCAGTGCCCTCCTACGAGCAGTACTTC	CASSPVPSYEQYF
TRBJ1-4	TRBV7-9	-	-	TGTGCCAGCAGCCCTTTGGACAGCGGCCCCGAAAAACTGTTTTTT	CASSPLDSGPEKLFF
TRBJ1-1	TRBV10-3	-	-	TGTGCCATCCAGTTGTCGGGGTTGACTGAAGCTTTCTTT	CAIQLSGLTEAFF
TRBJ2-7	TRBV7-9	-	-	TGTGCCAGCAGCTTACTGGATGAGCAGTACTTC	CASSLLDEQYF
TRBJ2-5	TRBV19	TRBD1	once	TGTGCCAGTAGGCAGGACAGGGGAACGGAAGAGACCCAGTACTTC	CASRQDRGTEETQYF
TRBJ1-1	TRBV6-5	-	-	TGTGCCAGCGTCGCGGCGACGGGCACTGAAGCTTTCTTT	CASVAATGTEAFF
TRBJ1-3	TRBV7-9	-	-	TGTGCCAGCAGCTCCGGAATAAGAACTGGAAACACCATATATTTT	CASSSGIRTGNTIYF
TRBJ2-5	TRBV3-1/TRBV3-2	TRBD1	-	TGTGCCAGCAGCCCGCAGGGGGTGGAGGAGACCCAGTACTTC	CASSPQGVEETQYF
TRBJ1-2	TRBV10-3	TRBD1	-	TGTGCCATCAGACCGGGACAGGGAGGTGGCTACACCTTC	CAIRPGQGGGYTF
TRBJ1-5	TRBV9	-	-	TGTGCCACGCCTAATCTAGACCGGCGCAATCAGCCCCAGCATTTT	CATPNLDRRNQPQHF
TRBJ1-2	TRBV29-1	TRBD1	-	TGCAGCGTTGGACAGGGAGAGGGCTATGGCTACACCTTC	CSVGQGEGYGYTF
TRBJ2-7	TRBV24-1	-	-	TGTGCCACCAGTGATTTCCTCCGGAGCTCCTACGAGCAGTACTTC	CATSDFLRSSYEQYF
TRBJ2-2	TRBV6-1	-	-	TGTGCCAGCAGTGAAGGCCCCCTGGCCGGGGAGCTGTTTTTT	CASSEGPLAGELFF
TRBJ2-7	TRBV5-6	-	-	TGTGCCAGCAGCCAGGTGGACGTACACGAGCAGTACTTC	CASSQVDVHEQYF
TRBJ2-6	TRBV5-1	TRBD1	once	TGCGCCAGCAGCGCGGGACAGGGGACTGGGGCCAACGTCCTGACTTTC	CASSAGQGTGANVLTF
TRBJ2-7	TRBV10-3	-	-	TGTGCCATCAGTGAGCCGGGACTTGGGGTCAACGAGCAGTACTTC	CAISEPGLGVNEQYF
TRBJ2-3	TRBV7-8	-	-	TGTGCCAGCATCCTCCGGATGGACGGCACAGATACGCAGTATTTT	CASILRMDGTDTQYF
TRBJ2-5	TRBV20-1	TRBD2	-	TGCAGTGCTAGTGGGACTAGCGGAGAGACCCAGTACTTC	CSASGTSGETQYF
TRBJ1-2	TRBV6-6	-	-	TGTGCCAGCGTCCTAGGAGGGTCACACTATGGCTACACCTTC	CASVLGGSHYGYTF
TRBJ1-5	TRBV7-8	-	-	TGTGCCAGCAGCAACGACCTCAGGGGTTCCAGCAATCAGCCCCAGCATTTT	CASSNDLRGSSNQPQHF
TRBJ2-7	TRBV19	-	-	TGTGCCAGTAGCCATGACGCGGCTGACGAGCAGTACTTC	CASSHDAADEQYF
TRBJ1-2	TRBV7-8	-	-	TGTGCCAGCAGCCCCGCCCACGTATATGGCTACACCTTC	CASSPAHVYGYTF
TRBJ1-2	TRBV6-2/TRBV6-3	-	-	TGTGCCAGCAGTTTCCGGACCCGTCGGGGCTATGGCTACACCTTC	CASSFRTRRGYGYTF
TRBJ1-5	TRBV18	TRBD1	-	TGTGCCAGCTCACCCCAACAGGGGGGAGATCAGCCCCAGCATTTT	CASSPQQGGDQPQHF
TRBJ1-2	TRBV7-9	-	-	TGTGCCAGCAGCCGGACCGCCTATGGCTACACCTTC	CASSRTAYGYTF
TRBJ1-1	TRBV19	TRBD1	-	TGTGCCAGTAGCCAGGGGACAGGGACCGGGCGGTTGAACACTGAAGCTTTCTTT	CASSQGTGTGRLNTEAFF
TRBJ1-2	TRBV16	-	-	TGTGCCAGCAGCCCGTTCAAGGGCAGCAACTATGGCTACACCTTC	CASSPFKGSNYGYTF
TRBJ1-1	TRBV7-2	-	once	TGTGCCAGCAGCTTAGGTACGCGCACTGAAGCTTTCTTT	CASSLGTRTEAFF
TRBJ2-5	TRBV5-6	-	-	TGTGCCAGCAGCTTAGGCCCTTTGGGGACCCAGTACTTC	CASSLGPLGTQYF
TRBJ2-2	TRBV7-3	-	-	TGTGCCAGCAGCTTAGACACTTATGCCGCGGGCTTCACCGGGGAGCTGTTTTTT	CASSLDTYAAGFTGELFF
TRBJ1-4	TRBV19	-	-	TGTGCCAGTAGTACTGTGACAGGCGGTACCCGTGAAAAACTGTTTTTT	CASSTVTGGTREKLFF
TRBJ1-1	TRBV5-8	-	-	TGTGCCAGCAGCTGGAGGGACGCAGGGACGAAGAACACTGAAGCTTTCTTT	CASSWRDAGTKNTEAFF
TRBJ1-1	TRBV27	-	-	TGTGCCAGCTCCTACACCGGGGGCCGCACTGAAGCTTTCTTT	CASSYTGGRTEAFF
TRBJ1-6	TRBV6-1	-	-	TGTGCCAGCAGTGAAGCTTACTTAGCCGGAGAGAATTCACCCCTCCACTTT	CASSEAYLAGENSPLHF
TRBJ2-7	TRBV7-8	TRBD2	-	TGTGCCAGCAGAATGAGCGGGAGGGCGTACGAGCAGTACTTC	CASRMSGRAYEQYF
TRBJ1-5	TRBV6-1	-	-	TGTGCCAGCAGTGAAAACGCTCCGCGGAGGCAGCCCCAGCATTTT	CASSENAPRRQPQHF
TRBJ1-2	TRBV6-5	-	-	TGTGCCAGCAGTTACTCGAGAGCAGGGAACTATGGCTACACCTTC	CASSYSRAGNYGYTF
TRBJ2-5	TRBV5-1	-	-	TGCGCCAGCAGCTTATTCATGCGGGATAGGCAAGAGACCCAGTACTTC	CASSLFMRDRQETQYF
TRBJ1-2	TRBV3-1/TRBV3-2	-	-	TGTGCCAGCAGCCACTCGGACCGCGTGTTAAGCACCTTC	CASSHSDRVLSTF
TRBJ2-2	TRBV7-3	TRBD1	-	TGTGCCAGCAGCCCGACAGGGTCCGGGGAGCTGTTTTTT	CASSPTGSGELFF
TRBJ1-2	TRBV4-3	TRBD1	-	TGCGCCAGCAGCCACTCCGTCGGACAGGGGAAAACCTCCGGCTACACCTTC	CASSHSVGQGKTSGYTF
TRBJ1-2	TRBV7-9	TRBD1	-	TGTGCCAGCAGCCCGGGACAGGGAGGTGGCTACACCTTC	CASSPGQGGGYTF
TRBJ2-7	TRBV11-2	-	-	TGTGCCAGCAGCTCGGGACTCCCACCCCTCTACGAGCAGTACTTC	CASSSGLPPLYEQYF
TRBJ2-2	TRBV27	TRBD2	-	TGTGCCAGCAGTTTATCCTCCGGACTAGGGGCCGGGGAGCTGTTTTTT	CASSLSSGLGAGELFF
TRBJ1-4	TRBV19	TRBD1	few	TGTGCCAGTAGTATTGGCCAGGGACAGGGGGCCCGGACGCACTTT	CASSIGQGQGARTHF
TRBJ2-3	TRBV9	-	once	TGTGCCAGCAGCGTAGTAGGGACTTATCTAGATACGCAGTATTTT	CASSVVGTYLDTQYF
TRBJ1-2	TRBV6-5	-	-	TGTGCCAGCAGTTACGGTCAGCCCCCTAACTATGGCTACACCTTC	CASSYGQPPNYGYTF
TRBJ1-2	TRBV18	-	-	TGTGCCAGCTCACCACAGAGAAACTATGGCTACACCTTC	CASSPQRNYGYTF
TRBJ1-5	TRBV30	-	-	TGTGCCTGGAGTGACGGGGTGCTTCAGCCCCAGCATTTT	CAWSDGVLQPQHF
TRBJ1-1	TRBV5-1	TRBD1	-	TGCGCCAGCAGCTTGGAGGGGACAGGGGGCACTGAAGCTTTCTTT	CASSLEGTGGTEAFF
TRBJ2-7	TRBV5-6	-	-	TGTGCCAGCAGCTTGTTGGGGTCCCCCTACGAGCAGTACTTC	CASSLLGSPYEQYF